This TCR beta chain came from a study of blood T cell repertoires in COVID-19. Germline V gene lookup returns CDR1 SGHRS and CDR2 YFSETQ. The CDR3 loop spans 16 amino acids. Losses at the gene ends were 0 bases for V and 6 bases for J; bases not matched to a gene: 7. Data came from immunoSEQ multiplex PCR; TCRdb stores just in-frame clones and leaves some out. The sample lists some 110,000 clones, approximately 80% occurring once. The sequence was collected from a man aged 50 to 60 with acute or convalescent COVID-19. This chain links TRBV5-1 with TRBJ2-2; 8 bases align to TRBD2. Source material: peripheral blood. The CDR3 spells CASSLEGTSYAGELFF. In nucleotides, the CDR3 is TGCGCCAGCAGCTTGGAAGGGACTAGTTACGCCGGGGAGCTGTTTTTT.